The rows below give T cell receptor beta chains drawn from one sample of a study of CD8+ T cells in alopecia areata. The data were produced by immunoSEQ multiplex PCR, yet TCRdb's version contains in-frame clones alone and is incomplete. The sample yields fewer than 200,000 clones, roughly three fifths seen once. Sequences were derived from CD8+ T cells sorted from blood, sampled at week 24, from a patient treated with tofacitinib. These receptors were collected from a human donor with alopecia areata. CDR3s include the opening cysteine and the closing phenylalanine or tryptophan.

j_gene,v_gene,CDR3aa
TRBJ2-5,TRBV6-5,CASSPRTGRETQYF
TRBJ1-1,TRBV27,CASRGRTEAFF
TRBJ2-7,TRBV25-1,CASSDPLGQYF
TRBJ1-1,TRBV2,CASRRTGTTEAFF
TRBJ2-1,TRBV19,CASSLTRNEQFF
TRBJ2-3,TRBV4-1,CASSLGLASTDTQYF
TRBJ2-7,TRBV30,CAWTSGPYEQYF
TRBJ2-3,TRBV30,CAWKRGGPTDTQYF
TRBJ2-5,TRBV29-1,CSVEDRAQETQYF
TRBJ2-7,TRBV25-1,CASSHREQYF
TRBJ2-7,TRBV7-9,CASSPGDNPYEQYF
TRBJ2-5,TRBV28,CASSFDRSREETQYF
TRBJ2-2,TRBV5-1,CASSLKNGAGELFF
TRBJ2-5,TRBV14,CASSQALAGSPQETQYF
TRBJ2-2,TRBV7-9,CASSSPTGELFF
TRBJ1-4,TRBV5-1,CASSLDSGTNEKLFF
TRBJ1-6,TRBV5-6,CASSSDSPRSTLHF
TRBJ1-1,TRBV11-2,CASSPIDRVAGRTEAFF
TRBJ1-6,TRBV5-6,CASSQGGGSPLHF
TRBJ1-4,TRBV25-1,CASSRQGKSEKLFF
TRBJ2-3,TRBV2,CASRNSTSGGPDTQYF
TRBJ1-6,TRBV5-4,CASSFESYNSPLHF
TRBJ2-7,TRBV9,CASSVEAGTEQYF
TRBJ2-7,TRBV18,CASSPEINYEQYF
TRBJ2-5,TRBV9,CASNEYQETQYF
TRBJ2-3,TRBV7-9,CASSQRRGIADTQYF
TRBJ2-7,TRBV10-3,CAISEGPSYEQYF
TRBJ1-2,TRBV28,CASTRQGGYGYTF
TRBJ2-1,TRBV7-9,CASSPGTWNEQFF
TRBJ1-1,TRBV5-6,CASSSGGSEAFF
TRBJ2-7,TRBV7-8,CASSFGTETYEQYF
TRBJ1-2,TRBV10-1,CASSETRNPPYGYTF
TRBJ2-3,TRBV2,CASPRGRGSTDTQYF
TRBJ1-4,TRBV30,CAWRVPRGQTNVWEKLFF
TRBJ2-7,TRBV5-1,CASYDRSSSYEQYF
TRBJ2-7,TRBV12-5,CASGLVGYEQYF
TRBJ2-7,TRBV5-1,CASSGGPLEQYF
TRBJ2-7,TRBV10-3,CAIRDPGEAEQYF
TRBJ1-1,TRBV13,CASSLGQNTEAFF
TRBJ2-6,TRBV9,CASSGNRGANVLTF
TRBJ2-1,TRBV5-1,CASSEEGSWEFF
TRBJ1-5,TRBV15,CATSREGRVNNQPQHF
TRBJ2-7,TRBV30,CAWSATRFSYEQYF
TRBJ2-7,TRBV5-1,CASSLDGGFNEQYF
.,TRBV30,CAWKGSGVEQYF
TRBJ2-5,TRBV6-5,CASRTGETQYF
TRBJ1-3,TRBV7-9,CASRGQGTGNTIYF
TRBJ2-7,TRBV30,CAWSLGDEQYF
TRBJ1-1,TRBV5-4,CASSPTRRAEAFF
TRBJ2-7,TRBV6-5,CASSYSGRSYEQYF
TRBJ2-5,TRBV7-9,CASSNRETQYF
TRBJ2-1,TRBV9,CASSDHNEQFF
TRBJ2-1,TRBV4-1,CASSLVTSGENNEQFF
TRBJ2-7,TRBV12-5,CASGLVPGEQYF